These T cell receptor beta chains were read from a single sample in a study of blood T cell repertoires in COVID-19. Measured with immunoSEQ multiplex PCR; TCRdb has only the in-frame clones, and not every one. The sample carries fewer than 200,000 clones, about 83% recorded once. The material sequenced was peripheral blood. The receptor source for this set is a human donor in a cohort sampled during active COVID-19. Both conserved end residues are part of each CDR3. D genes are given only for firm matches. Rows may omit the clone size; those that give it use once, few, many or a size class.

>TRBV6-5|-|-|TRBJ1-4
CASTGGTNEKLFF
TGTGCCAGCACGGGGGGCACTAATGAAAAACTGTTTTTT
>TRBV18|-|-|TRBJ1-1
CASSGGLNTEAFF
TGTGCCAGCTCAGGGGGGTTGAACACTGAAGCTTTCTTT
>TRBV27|TRBD2|-|TRBJ2-7
CASSWTSGPYEQYF
TGTGCCAGCAGTTGGACTAGCGGCCCCTACGAGCAGTACTTC
>TRBV7-3|-|-|TRBJ1-3
CASSPGAVGGGNTIYF
TGTGCCAGCAGCCCCGGCGCGGTCGGCGGCGGAAACACCATATATTTT
>TRBV9|-|few|TRBJ1-2
CASSAGTQYGYTF
TGTGCCAGCAGCGCCGGGACACAGTATGGCTACACCTTC
>TRBV9|-|-|TRBJ1-2
CASSVGRSYTF
TGTGCCAGCAGCGTAGGCAGATCCTACACCTTC
>TRBV28|-|-|TRBJ2-7
CASSLQVKSSYEQYF
TGTGCCAGCAGTTTGCAGGTGAAGAGCTCCTACGAGCAGTACTTC
>TRBV5-1|-|-|TRBJ1-1
CASSLGGTPNTEAFF
TGCGCCAGCAGCTTGGGAGGGACACCCAACACTGAAGCTTTCTTT
>TRBV7-9|-|few|TRBJ2-1
CASSLDRSRAEQFF
TGTGCCAGCAGCTTAGACAGGTCTCGAGCGGAGCAGTTCTTC
>TRBV28|-|-|TRBJ1-2
CASSLSGQGHGYTF
TGTGCCAGCAGTTTATCCGGCCAGGGCCATGGCTACACCTTC
>TRBV4-1|-|-|TRBJ2-6
CASSLFRTGQPGANVLTF
TGCGCCAGCAGCCTATTCCGAACCGGACAGCCTGGGGCCAACGTCCTGACTTTC
>TRBV18|-|-|TRBJ2-2
CASSPSTVSSGELFF
TGTGCCAGCTCACCTTCTACAGTTTCCTCCGGGGAGCTGTTTTTT
>TRBV7-6|-|-|TRBJ1-5
CASSLYGDQPQHF
TGTGCCAGCAGCTTATACGGGGATCAGCCCCAGCATTTT
>TRBV19|TRBD1|few|TRBJ2-7
CASRDRGNEQYF
TGTGCCAGCCGGGACAGGGGGAACGAGCAGTACTTC
>TRBV7-9|-|few|TRBJ2-7
CASSPEEGEQYF
TGTGCCAGCAGCCCTGAGGAGGGCGAGCAGTACTTC
>TRBV7-3|TRBD2|-|TRBJ2-1
CASSLPGLRREQFF
TGTGCCAGCAGCTTACCGGGACTACGCCGGGAGCAGTTCTTC
>TRBV7-9|TRBD1|-|TRBJ1-5
CASSLGDRANQPQHF
TGTGCCAGCAGCTTAGGGGACAGGGCCAATCAGCCCCAGCATTTT
>TRBV27|TRBD1|-|TRBJ1-4
CASSFSRGTGDPNEKLFF
TGTGCCAGCAGTTTCAGCCGCGGGACAGGGGACCCTAATGAAAAACTGTTTTTT
>TRBV7-2|TRBD1|-|TRBJ2-5
CASSLGLPGQTQETQYF
TGTGCCAGCAGCTTAGGATTGCCGGGACAGACACAAGAGACCCAGTACTTC
>TRBV7-9|-|-|TRBJ2-7
CASSPTTTSYEQYF
TGTGCCAGCAGCCCAACGACTACTTCCTACGAGCAGTACTTC